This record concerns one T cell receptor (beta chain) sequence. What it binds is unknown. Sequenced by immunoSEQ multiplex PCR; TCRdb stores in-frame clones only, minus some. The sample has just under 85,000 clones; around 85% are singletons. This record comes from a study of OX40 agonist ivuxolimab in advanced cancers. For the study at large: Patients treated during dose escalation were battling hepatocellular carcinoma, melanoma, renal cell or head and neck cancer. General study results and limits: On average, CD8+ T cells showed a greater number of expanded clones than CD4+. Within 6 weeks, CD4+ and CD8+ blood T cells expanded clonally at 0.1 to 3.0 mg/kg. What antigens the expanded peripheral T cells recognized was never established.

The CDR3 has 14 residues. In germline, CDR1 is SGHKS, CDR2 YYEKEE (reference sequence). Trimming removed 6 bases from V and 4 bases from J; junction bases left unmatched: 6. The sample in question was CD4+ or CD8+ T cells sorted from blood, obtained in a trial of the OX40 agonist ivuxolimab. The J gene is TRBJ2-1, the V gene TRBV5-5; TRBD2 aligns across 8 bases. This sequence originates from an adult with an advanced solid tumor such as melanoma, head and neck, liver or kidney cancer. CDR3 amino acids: CASIPGRVYNEQFF. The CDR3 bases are TGTGCCAGCATCCCCGGGAGGGTATACAATGAGCAGTTCTTC.